This TCR beta chain was identified during a study of PD-L1 blockade in urothelial cancer (dated by TCRdb to the late 2010s). Describing the broader study: All patients started therapy around 2014 and received atezolizumab 1,200 mg intravenously every 3 weeks. Twenty-five of 29 patients were males with bladder-origin urothelial cancer, and about 65% of the roughly 30 reported a prior smoking history. Patients had an ECOG performance status of 0 or 1 and had received between 0 and 3 prior chemotherapy regimens. Blood samples were analyzed at 3 weeks after treatment start (second dose) and at 6 weeks after treatment start. A median of about 150,000 T cells and some 82,000 unique TCRs was obtained from blood samples, and a median clonality of 0.080 was observed. Somatic, immune and clinical correlates of response to PD-L1 blockade with atezolizumab in urothelial cancer were the focus of an exploratory multi-omic analysis. Pretreatment tumor samples, along with matched peripheral blood collected serially before and after atezolizumab treatment, underwent TCR sequencing. Durable clinical benefit was defined as a progression-free survival longer than 6 months, and TCR features were additionally tested against progression-free survival and overall survival. Whole exome sequencing and RNA sequencing of pretreatment tumors were performed alongside TCR sequencing in the same patients. Under ten patients reached durable clinical benefit, while 20 or so patients did not. Pretreatment blood TCR-seq was available for under 35 patients, at least one posttreatment blood collection was obtained for 24 patients, and tumor TCR-seq was available for 24 patients. Overall study results and their limits: Greater expansion of tumor-associated TCR clones in peripheral blood 3 weeks after the start of treatment was observed in patients with durable benefit (n ≈ 20, p = 0.022). Improved progression-free and overall survival was associated with having pretreatment peripheral blood TCR clonality below the median. Small sample size (n of about 30) and many exploratory analyses mean the results are intended to be hypothesis-generating.

Synthetic TCR analog templates were spiked into each PCR so that absolute template abundance could be estimated from read counts. The immunoSEQ assay was used to amplify TCRbeta CDR3 regions from genomic DNA with bias-controlled V and J gene primers. Sequencing of rearranged TCRbeta segments was done at approximately 20X coverage. In the source study's methods: Sequencing errors were corrected by clustering and CDR3s were annotated against IMGT to assign V, D and J genes. Out-of-frame and stop-codon sequences were excluded, and only productive TCRbeta rearrangements were used in downstream analyses. Clonality was calculated as one minus the Shannon entropy normalized by the log of the number of unique productive sequences. Clones differing between time points or between blood and tumor were identified by Fisher's exact test with Benjamini-Hochberg correction at adjusted p below 0.01. Sourced from immuneACCESS, this table was stored by TCRdb with only in-frame sequences that have V and J called. A share of the clones is absent; for the studies checked, an unresolved V gene accounts for under half, and the remainder has no known explanation. That table furnishes V, J and clone size, whereas the DNA furnished D and trimming. The sample table shows tens of thousands of clones, and around 90% are seen once. The ten biggest clones cover 7.3% of the sample.

The sample's time point label is to be understood as: peripheral blood 6 weeks after treatment start. The cohort comprised roughly 30 patients with locally advanced or metastatic urothelial carcinoma treated at Memorial Sloan Kettering on a trial protocol. Peripheral blood mononuclear cells were collected pretreatment and during treatment, with between 1 and 8 total time points per patient. The Qiagen DNeasy Blood extraction kit was used to purify genomic DNA from total PBMCs and tumor samples. PBMCs were collected pretreatment and during treatment, and were isolated and stored as previously described. Remarks on this clone: The antigen it binds to is not known. No base quality information exists; no much larger clone differs at one position.

The CDR3, from cysteine to phenylalanine, totals 13 residues. Here the CDR3 DNA is all that survives: 39 bases in frame from base 1. The CDR1 and CDR2 encoded by the germline V gene are MNHEY and SVGAGI. V and J are truncated by 2 bases and 3 bases respectively, leaving an intervening sequence of 4 bases. This sequence was found in a man between 65 and 85 years old with urothelial cancer. The sequenced sample was PBMCs, obtained around atezolizumab (anti-PD-L1) treatment. The chain links TRBV6-5 with TRBJ1-4, with the D gene uncertain. The encoded CDR3 is CASSYRSNEKLFF. The DNA sequence is as follows: TGTGCCAGCAGTTACCGGTCTAATGAAAAACTGTTTTTT.